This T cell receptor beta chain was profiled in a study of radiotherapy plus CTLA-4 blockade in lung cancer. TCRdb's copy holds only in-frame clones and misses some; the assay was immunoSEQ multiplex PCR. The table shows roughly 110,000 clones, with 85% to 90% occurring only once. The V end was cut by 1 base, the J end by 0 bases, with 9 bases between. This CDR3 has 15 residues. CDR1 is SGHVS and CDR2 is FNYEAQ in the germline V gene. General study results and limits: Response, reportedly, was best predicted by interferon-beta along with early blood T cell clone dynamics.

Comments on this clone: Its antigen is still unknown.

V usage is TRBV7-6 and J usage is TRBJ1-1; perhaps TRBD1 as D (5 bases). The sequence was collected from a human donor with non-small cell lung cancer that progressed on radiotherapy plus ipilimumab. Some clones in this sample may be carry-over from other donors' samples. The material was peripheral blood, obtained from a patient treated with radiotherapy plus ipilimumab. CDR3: CASSLGGVLNTEAFF. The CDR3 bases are TGTGCCAGCAGCTTAGGAGGGGTCCTGAACACTGAAGCTTTCTTT. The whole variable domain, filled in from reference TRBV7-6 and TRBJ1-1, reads GAGVSQSPRYKVTKRGQDVALRCDPISGHVSLYWYRQALGQGPEFLTYFNYEAQQDKSGLPNDRFSAERPEGSISTLTIQRTEQRDSAMYRCASSLGGVLNTEAFFGQGTRLTVV.